The 32 T cell receptor beta chains listed next were all sequenced from one sample in a study of T cells in women clearing cervical HPV infection. The data were produced by immunoSEQ multiplex PCR, yet TCRdb's version contains in-frame clones alone and is incomplete. Recorded for this sample: about 35,000 clones. Specimen: blood buffy coat. The source of these receptors is a woman aged 18 to 75 with a cervical HPV16 infection that either progressed to CIN3+ or cleared (not recorded which).

As regards this clone: The CDR3 end falls 3 residues outside the read, so it is completed with the germline J gene. V gene TRBV7-2 combines with J gene TRBJ1-2; no definite D call. Looked up from germline, CDR1 is SGHTA and CDR2 is FQGNSA. The CDR3 has 14 amino acids. The CDR3: CASSLGQTLTDYTF. The CDR3 bases that were read are TGTGCCAGCAGCTTAGGGCAGACATTGACCGAC.

Comments on this clone: The CDR3 extends 3 residues past the end of the read, so its final part is completed from the germline J gene. The V gene is TRBV18, the J gene TRBJ1-2, with D tentatively TRBD1 (5 bases). Looked up from germline, CDR1 is KGHSH and CDR2 is LQKENI. The CDR3 consists of 15 residues. The sequenced CDR3 bases are TGTGCCAGCTCACCAGTAGGCCAGGGAGAGGGCGAC. Translated: CASSPVGQGEGD. The CDR3, in full, reads CASSPVGQGEGDYTF.

A word on this clone: The CDR3 goes on 3 residues after the read ends, and that part is filled in from the germline J gene. This chain uses TRBV7-9 with TRBJ1-2; TRBD1 aligns across 7 bases. The CDR3 consists of 13 residues. Germline CDR1 is SEHNR and CDR2 is FQNEAQ (reference sequence). The part of the CDR3 DNA that was read is TGTGCCAGCAATCAACAGGGGACGATGGGC. This codes for CASNQQGTMG. The whole CDR3 sequence reads CASNQQGTMGYTF.

Details on this clone: The CDR3 goes on 3 residues after the read ends, and that part is filled in from the germline J gene. This chain connects TRBV2 to TRBJ1-2, with D perhaps TRBD1 (5 bases). CDR3 length: 12 residues. CDR1 is SNHLY, CDR2 FYNNEI, per germline. CDR3 bases read: TGTGCCAGCAGCGGCGACAGTAATGAC. Its translation: CASSGDSND. The whole CDR3 protein is CASSGDSNDYTF.

About this clone itself: Read sequence stops 3 residues before the CDR3 end, and the germline J gene provides the missing end. The chain carries TRBV28 and TRBJ1-2; 8 bases align to TRBD1. This CDR3 has 17 amino acids. Germline assignment: CDR1 MDHEN and CDR2 SYDVKM. V gave up 5 bases and J gave up 4 bases; unmatched junction bases: 15. This CDR3 is CASSENQGAPRVYGYTF. The covered CDR3 bases are TGTGCCAGCAGTGAAAATCAGGGGGCGCCCAGGGTCTATGGC.

As to this clone: The CDR3 is cut off 3 residues early in the read; its end comes from the germline J gene. The rearrangement links TRBV6-2 or TRBV6-3 to TRBJ2-3, with 8 bases lining up with TRBD1. Looked up from germline, CDR1 is MNHEY and CDR2 is SVGEGT. The CDR3 loop spans 13 amino acids. The part of the CDR3 DNA that was read is TGTGCCAGCAGTCAGGGGGCGCAGCAGCCG. Residues: CASSQGAQQP. The CDR3, in full, reads CASSQGAQQPQYF.

As regards this clone: The read terminates 3 residues ahead of where the CDR3 ends, so the germline J gene completes it. This chain uses TRBV30 with TRBJ2-7; TRBD2 might be the D (5 bases). CDR1 GTSNPN and CDR2 SVGIG come from the germline V gene (reference sequence). The germline V and J ends were trimmed by 2 bases and 3 bases, with 8 bases remaining between them. There are 12 residues in the CDR3. CDR3 amino acids: CAWSITSYEQYF. Incomplete CDR3 DNA: TGTGCCTGGAGTATAACTAGCTACGAG.

Concerning this clone: A read error may produce the germline difference seen at one junction end. Other DNA sequences of this sample code for an identical CDR3. CDR3 DNA, as far as it was read: TGTGCCAGCTCAGTTACAGGGGAAATCTCTGGAAACACA. It is translated as CASSVTGEISGNT. The whole CDR3 protein is CASSVTGEISGNTIYF. The chain links TRBV18 to TRBJ1-3, with 7 bases that match TRBD1. The read halts 3 residues ahead of the CDR3 end, with the missing end drawn from the germline J gene. The germline V gene encodes CDR1 KGHSH and CDR2 LQKENI. The CDR3 extends over 16 amino acids.

A note on this clone: The read gets to within 3 residues of the CDR3 end, and the germline J gene fills in the rest. J is TRBJ2-2 and V is TRBV20-1; D might be TRBD1 (7 bases). Per germline, CDR1 DFQATT and CDR2 SNEGSKA (reference sequence). The CDR3 has 17 amino acids. Partial CDR3 DNA: TGCAGTGCTAGAACCCCGAGACAGGGAGGAACCGGTTCACCG. As protein: CSARTPRQGGTGSP. The CDR3 reads in full as CSARTPRQGGTGSPLFF.

A note on this clone: The sequenced fragment ends 3 residues before the CDR3 boundary, so the rest is inferred from the germline J gene. This sequence joins TRBV18 and TRBJ2-3; D possibly corresponds to TRBD2 (5 bases). Germline CDR1 and CDR2: KGHSH and LQKENI. The CDR3 loop spans 15 amino acids. CDR3 bases read: TGTGCCAGCTCACCACCGGCGGGTAGTCAAGAGACG. It is translated as CASSPPAGSQET. The entire CDR3 protein reads CASSPPAGSQETQYF.

The CDR3 DNA, read in part, is TGTGCCAGCAGTCCCCGGGACAGCGATTTCTACGAG. Translation gives CASSPRDSDFYE. The full CDR3 protein reads CASSPRDSDFYEQYF. The chain has TRBV28 and TRBJ2-7, with 7 nucleotides matching TRBD1. Sequencing ends 3 residues short of the CDR3 end; the germline J gene provides the rest. This CDR3 contains 15 residues. Per germline, CDR1 MDHEN and CDR2 SYDVKM. The V gene end was trimmed by 5 bases and the J gene end by 3 bases; junction bases not matched to a gene: 10.

Incomplete CDR3 DNA: TGCAGTGCTCAGGGACAGGGACTATACAATTCACCA. It specifies CSAQGQGLYNSP. The full CDR3 protein reads CSAQGQGLYNSPLFF. V and J are TRBV20-1 and TRBJ1-4, with 9 nucleotides matching TRBD1. The observed sequence ends 3 residues before the CDR3 terminus, with the missing tail filled in from the germline J gene. CDR3 size: 15 residues. Germline V gene sequence: CDR1 DFQATT, CDR2 SNEGSKA (reference sequence).

In regard to this clone: The read comes to an end 3 residues before the CDR3 does, leaving the germline J gene to fill in the end. The chain couples TRBV20-1 to TRBJ2-2; possible D gene TRBD1, 7 bases. Trimming took 6 bases from V and 6 from J, leaving 17 bases between them. CDR3 length equals 14 residues. Germline V gene lookup returns CDR1 DFQATT and CDR2 SNEGSKA (reference sequence). The CDR3 reads CSAKGGGAAGELFF. CDR3 DNA, as far as it was read: TGCAGTGCGAAAGGAGGGGGCGCGGCCGGGGAG.

A word on this clone: The read ends 3 residues early relative to the CDR3; the germline J gene fills the gap. The V gene is TRBV6-1, the J gene TRBJ2-7; the match to TRBD2 covers 7 bases. Trimming removed 3 bases from V and 3 bases from J; junction bases left unmatched: 8. The CDR3 totals 15 residues. The germline gives CDR1 MNHNS, CDR2 SASEGT. Here the CDR3 reads CASSEPSGTRYEQYF. The covered CDR3 bases are TGTGCCAGCAGTGAGCCGAGCGGGACGCGCTACGAG.

The CDR3 bases that were read are TGCGCCAGCAGCCATAGCGGACGAGCTTCGGGAAACATT. Its translation is CASSHSGRASGNI. The full CDR3 protein reads CASSHSGRASGNIQYF. The chain combines TRBV4-1 with TRBJ2-4, with D perhaps TRBD2 (6 bases). Read sequence stops 3 residues before the CDR3 end, and the germline J gene provides the missing end. The CDR3 contains 16 residues. V dropped 3 bases and J dropped 6 bases, with 18 bases sitting between them. Germline loops: CDR1 MGHRA, CDR2 YSYEKL.

Measured by frequency, this clone is medium-sized. The read is 3 residues too short to cover the CDR3 end, so that end is filled in from the germline J gene. The rearrangement joins TRBV29-1 to TRBJ2-6, with 7 bases matching TRBD2. This CDR3 is built from 14 residues. Germline assignment: CDR1 SQVTM and CDR2 ANQGSEA. After removal of 6 bases from V and 3 bases from J, the junction contained 5 bases not matched to a gene. CDR3 bases read: TGCAGCGTCCCGGCGGGGGTTGGGGCCAACGTC. Its translation: CSVPAGVGANV. The entire CDR3 protein is CSVPAGVGANVLTF.

Concerning this clone itself: The CDR3 end falls 3 residues outside the read, so it is completed with the germline J gene. This rearrangement joins TRBV11-2 to TRBJ1-6; D possibly corresponds to TRBD1 (6 bases). The CDR3 spans 15 residues. The germline V and J ends were trimmed by 0 bases and 9 bases, with 12 bases remaining between them. Germline V gives CDR1 SGHAT, CDR2 FQNNGV. CDR3 amino acids: CASSLEPGVASPLHF. The DNA read from the CDR3 is TGTGCCAGCAGCTTAGAACCAGGGGTCGCTTCACCC.

On this clone itself: The read ends 3 residues before the CDR3 terminus; that terminus is restored from the germline J gene. The chain combines TRBV2 with TRBJ1-2, with 7 bases aligning to TRBD1. The length of the CDR3 is 13 residues. The trim removed 6 bases at V and 6 bases at J, leaving 7 bases unmatched. Germline V gene sequence: CDR1 SNHLY, CDR2 FYNNEI. CDR3 loop: CASSRTGLDGYTF. Partial CDR3 DNA: TGTGCCAGCAGCAGGACAGGTTTGGATGGC.

About this clone: The read finishes 3 residues shy of the CDR3 end, and the germline J gene is used to complete it. The gene calls are TRBV5-1 and TRBJ1-6; no firm D call. V was clipped by 4 bases and J by 8 bases, with 10 bases between them. This CDR3 contains 13 residues. In germline, CDR1 is SGHRS, CDR2 YFSETQ. CDR3 DNA (partial): TGCGCCAGCAGCCCTGGAGGGTATTCACCC. Protein sequence: CASSPGGYSP. The whole CDR3 sequence is CASSPGGYSPLHF.

Concerning this clone itself: The CDR3 end falls 3 residues outside the read, so it is completed with the germline J gene. The rearrangement uses TRBV20-1 and TRBJ1-6; 7 nucleotides match TRBD1. Germline V gene lookup returns CDR1 DFQATT and CDR2 SNEGSKA (reference sequence). This CDR3 has 13 amino acids. After removal of 6 bases from V and 9 bases from J, the junction contained 8 bases not matched to a gene. The CDR3 bases that were read are TGCAGTGCGGGGGCAGGGGGAAGTTCACCC. This sequence encodes CSAGAGGSSP. The complete CDR3 reads CSAGAGGSSPLHF.

About this clone itself: Read sequence stops 3 residues before the CDR3 end, and the germline J gene provides the missing end. J is TRBJ2-7 and V is TRBV12-3 or TRBV12-4; no clear D. Trimming took off 0 bases at V and 2 bases at J, with 5 bases between the two ends. This CDR3 contains 13 residues. The CDR3 is CASSLAHTYEQYF. CDR3 bases read: TGTGCCAGCAGTTTAGCCCACACCTACGAG.

Comment on this clone: The DNA ends 3 residues before the CDR3 does, and the rest of the CDR3 is filled in from the germline J gene. The V and J genes are TRBV20-1 and TRBJ2-5; no firm D call. The CDR3 covers 12 residues. Germline V gives CDR1 DFQATT, CDR2 SNEGSKA (reference sequence). Trimming removed 4 bases from V and 5 bases from J, with 11 bases in between. The sequenced part of the CDR3 DNA is TGCAGTGCTAACGACTGGTGGGAGACC. It translates to CSANDWWET. The whole CDR3 region reads CSANDWWETQYF.

The sequenced part of the CDR3 DNA is TGTGCCACCAAAGGTGCCTTGGCTAATGAAAAA. It yields the protein CATKGALANEK. The CDR3 in its entirety is CATKGALANEKLFF. The chain combines TRBV2 with TRBJ1-4; D is unclear. The read comes to an end 3 residues before the CDR3 does, leaving the germline J gene to fill in the end. The V end was cut by 10 bases, the J end by 3 bases, with 15 bases between. The CDR3 totals 14 residues. Germline CDR1 SNHLY, CDR2 FYNNEI.

About this clone: The CDR3 goes on 3 residues after the read ends, and that part is filled in from the germline J gene. The J gene is TRBJ2-7, the V gene TRBV11-1; a possible D gene is TRBD1 (6 bases). CDR3 size: 15 residues. Trimming removed 1 base at V and 5 bases at J, with 15 bases between. Germline V gives CDR1 SGHAT, CDR2 FQDESV (reference sequence). The CDR3 bases that were read are TGTGCCAGCAGCTTAGTCGGTAACAGGGTGGACGAG. Residues: CASSLVGNRVDE. In full, the CDR3 is CASSLVGNRVDEQYF.

Remarks on this clone: From the germline J gene comes the end of the CDR3, since the read stops 3 residues before it. The V call is TRBV3-1 (or the pseudogene TRBV3-2), the J call TRBJ2-5, with D maybe TRBD1 (6 bases). CDR3 length: 15 amino acids. V was cut by 2 bases and J by 3 bases, with 13 bases left in between. Germline CDR1 and CDR2: LGHDT and YNNKEL (reference sequence). CDR3: CASSQSYGQKETQYF. The sequenced part of the CDR3 DNA is TGTGCCAGCAGCCAAAGTTACGGACAGAAAGAGACC.

Comments on this clone: Read data end 3 residues before the CDR3 end; the end is taken from the germline J gene. The genes are TRBV19 and TRBJ2-2, with 11 bases fitting TRBD2. CDR3 length: 16 amino acids. The V segment lost 5 bases and the J segment 1 base; nucleotides outside the gene matches: 3. Germline V gene lookup returns CDR1 LNHDA and CDR2 SQIVND (reference sequence). This CDR3 reads CASSLAGGWNTGELFF. The DNA read from the CDR3 is TGTGCCAGTAGTCTAGCGGGGGGCTGGAACACCGGGGAG.

Worth noting for this clone: The read comes to an end 3 residues before the CDR3 does, leaving the germline J gene to fill in the end. The gene calls are TRBV20-1 and TRBJ2-1, with 10 bases aligning to TRBD2. This CDR3 spans 16 amino acids. Germline values: CDR1 DFQATT, CDR2 SNEGSKA (reference sequence). V lost 3 bases, J lost 5 bases, and 10 bases stayed unmatched. Here the CDR3 reads CSASRILAGGNNEQFF. CDR3 bases read: TGCAGTGCTAGTCGGATTTTAGCGGGGGGAAACAATGAG.

As to this clone: From the germline J gene comes the end of the CDR3, since the read stops 3 residues before it. The chain employs TRBV6-2 or TRBV6-3 and TRBJ2-3; 7 bases match TRBD2. CDR3 size: 15 residues. CDR1 and CDR2 from the germline V gene are MNHEY and SVGEGT. V shed 6 bases and J 2 bases; nucleotides not matched to a gene: 8. The CDR3 here is CASRYRDYPTDTQYF. CDR3 DNA, as far as it was read: TGTGCCAGCAGGTACCGGGACTACCCCACAGATACG.

As to this clone: The CDR3 end is not reached by the read, which stops 3 residues before it; the germline J gene fills it in. This chain links TRBV2 with TRBJ1-1; perhaps TRBD1 as D (5 bases). CDR3 length: 12 residues. CDR1 is SNHLY, CDR2 FYNNEI, per germline. Trimming pared 3 bases from V and 7 bases from J, leaving 9 bases between. The DNA read from the CDR3 is TGTGCCAGCAGTGAGTACAGGCTTGAA. Translated, it gives CASSEYRLE. The full CDR3 is CASSEYRLEAFF.

A word on this clone: The sequenced fragment ends 3 residues before the CDR3 boundary, so the rest is inferred from the germline J gene. This sequence joins TRBV5-1 and TRBJ2-1, with a tentative D call TRBD2 (6 bases). The CDR3 length is 16 residues. Germline CDR1 SGHRS, CDR2 YFSETQ. The V gene lost 4 bases and the J gene lost 7 bases, with 21 bases spanning the gap. CDR3 DNA (partial): TGCGCCAGCAGCACCGGGACTTCCCGAAATCTGAATGAG. Protein product: CASSTGTSRNLNE. The full CDR3 is CASSTGTSRNLNEQFF.

In the case of this clone: The sequence runs out 3 residues before the end of the CDR3; the remainder is reconstructed from the germline J gene. The V gene is TRBV5-1, the J gene TRBJ1-2; TRBD1 might be the D (5 bases). Trimming left V 0 bases short and J 3 bases short, with 9 bases between. This CDR3 is built from 14 residues. The germline CDR1 and CDR2 sequences are SGHRS and YFSETQ. The covered CDR3 bases are TGCGCCAGCAGCTTGGCCGAAGGGGACTATGGC. This encodes CASSLAEGDYG. The full-length CDR3 reads as CASSLAEGDYGYTF.

Remarks on this clone: From the germline J gene comes the end of the CDR3, since the read stops 3 residues before it. This chain links TRBV18 with TRBJ1-4; TRBD1 agrees at 9 bases. This CDR3 has 14 amino acids. Germline V lookup: CDR1 KGHSH, CDR2 LQKENI. The part of the CDR3 DNA that was read is TGTGCCAGCTCCCCGGACAGGGGTAATTCACCA. This encodes CASSPDRGNSP. The entire CDR3 sequence reads CASSPDRGNSPLFF.